Listed below are T cell receptor beta chains from one sample, sequenced in a study of cytomegalovirus exposure and HLA in healthy donors. Libraries were prepared by immunoSEQ multiplex PCR; TCRdb keeps only in-frame clonotypes and omits some of them. The table shows 95,000 to 150,000 clones, with about nine tenths occurring only once. The specimen was PBMCs. The receptors originated from a woman aged 18-29 years in good health and CMV-seronegative. Both conserved end residues are part of each CDR3. D genes are given only for firm matches.

D gene | V gene | CDR3 protein
- | TRBV28 | CASSFSDEQYF
- | TRBV11-2 | CASSPSRGWREKLFF
- | TRBV27 | CASSLGLAIGGYEQYF
- | TRBV2 | CASTYNARGYEQYF
- | TRBV28 | CASSLVRDEQFF
- | TRBV19 | CASSRVAYEQYF
TRBD1 | TRBV7-6 | CASSQGTGAYDTQYF
TRBD1 | TRBV30 | CAWSGIKGQGRKQYF
TRBD1 | TRBV29-1 | CSVLRQGGGYTF
TRBD1 | TRBV4-2 | CASRPTGGRSGYTF
TRBD1 | TRBV6-5 | CASSYSGQGASDTQYF
- | TRBV9 | CASSVGGGEQYF
- | TRBV9 | CASSVLSGELFF
TRBD1 | TRBV6-1 | CASSDSGTGYGEQYF
TRBD1 | TRBV5-8 | CASSPGQGTDTQYF
- | TRBV19 | CASSINLRPGGWQPQHF
TRBD1 | TRBV7-6 | CASSTPWDRNEKLFF
- | TRBV28 | CASNPFSDSYEQYF
- | TRBV27 | CASSATGIDGYTF
- | TRBV6-4 | CASRGSETGGYGYTF
- | TRBV23-1 | CASRAVKSRETQYF
- | TRBV29-1 | CSVGDTGELFF
- | TRBV19 | CASTRETHTEAFF
TRBD2 | TRBV7-2 | CASSLVDGRVEQYF
TRBD1 | TRBV5-6 | CASSFWDRGTGELFF
TRBD1 | TRBV7-2 | CASSYDRGRPQYF
- | TRBV6-5 | CASSYYSEVVNGYTF
TRBD1 | TRBV28 | CASSPTDRKIEQFF
TRBD1 | TRBV28 | CASSLSGGAGNTIYF
- | TRBV11-3 | CASSTGTRASTDTQYF
- | TRBV4-1 | CASSPPGNEQYF
TRBD2 | TRBV13 | CASSSGTSGRRYTQYF
- | TRBV7-9 | CASSRTENQPQHF
- | TRBV5-4 | CASRGGNTEAFF
- | TRBV29-1 | CSVEGQETYEQYF
- | TRBV2 | CASRASDLSWEQYF
- | TRBV5-1 | CASSLGLGGRETQYF